This entry lists 9 T cell receptor beta chains sequenced from one sample in a study of shared clonotypes between healthy human individuals. Assay used: immunoSEQ multiplex PCR; TCRdb lists only in-frame clones, some missing. The sample includes 470,000 or so clones, around 73% of them seen just once. The sequencing sample was made of PBMCs. Every receptor here comes from a woman aged 40-49 years in good health. Some clones in this sample may be carry-over from other donors' samples.

The table lists this clone with a few counts. This chain joins TRBV18 and TRBJ1-1, with 7 bases lining up with TRBD1. CDR1 and CDR2 (germline): KGHSH, LQKENI. The V gene end was trimmed by 3 bases and the J gene end by 2 bases; junction bases not matched to a gene: 9. The CDR3 length is 16 residues. This chain's CDR3 is CASSPQMTGLNTEAFF. CDR3 nucleotides: TGTGCCAGCTCACCTCAGATGACAGGGCTAAACACTGAAGCTTTCTTT. The whole variable domain, filled in from reference TRBV18 and TRBJ1-1, reads NAGVMQNPRHLVRRRGQEARLRCSPMKGHSHVYWYRQLPEEGLKFMVYLQKENIIDESGMPKERFSAEFPKEGPSILRIQQVVRGDSAAYFCASSPQMTGLNTEAFFGQGTRLTVV.

The chain employs TRBV5-1 and TRBJ1-1, with 9 bases that match TRBD1. Germline loops: CDR1 SGHRS, CDR2 YFSETQ. Trimming cost V 1 base and J 5 bases; bases outside gene matches: 6. CDR3 length: 15 residues. As DNA, the CDR3 is TGCGCCAGCAGCTTGACCGAACAGGGGGCGACTGAAGCTTTCTTT. The encoded protein is CASSLTEQGATEAFF.

The chain has TRBV5-1 and TRBJ2-3, with TRBD1 as a possible D gene (6 bases). The CDR3 is made up of 14 amino acids. Deletions cut 5 bases from V and 6 bases from J, with 16 bases between. Germline loops: CDR1 SGHRS, CDR2 YFSETQ. DNA for the CDR3: TGCGCCAGCAGACAGGGCGCTAAGGAGGATACGCAGTATTTT. Translated, it gives CASRQGAKEDTQYF.

This clone was counted between two and nine times. The CDR3 coding sequence is TGTGCCACGAGGGTGGCAGGAACGCCTGAGCAGTACTTC. It yields the protein CATRVAGTPEQYF. The gene calls are TRBV27 and TRBJ2-7; a weak D match, TRBD2 (5 bases). From germline, CDR1 is MNHEY and CDR2 SMNVEV (reference sequence). Trimming cost V 10 bases and J 7 bases, with 20 bases left between them. The CDR3 extends over 13 amino acids.

Comment on this clone: A read error is the likely source, as a far larger clone sits one nucleotide away. The sample contains more than one DNA sequence encoding this CDR3. The chain uses TRBV6-1 and TRBJ2-2; TRBD2 might be the D (6 bases). The CDR3 has 13 residues. The germline CDR1 and CDR2 sequences are MNHNS and SASEGT. The CDR3 coding sequence is TGTGCCAGCACGTATAGGGAGGCCGGGGAGTTGTTTTTT. Protein: CASTYREAGELFF.

The chain recombines TRBV19 with TRBJ2-2; 10 nucleotides align to TRBD1. Germline lookup yields CDR1 LNHDA and CDR2 SQIVND (reference sequence). CDR3 length: 15 amino acids. V lost 4 bases and J lost 10; bases outside the gene matches: 9. In DNA form, the CDR3 reads TGTGCCAGTAGTAGAAAGGGGACAGGGGAGGTGGAGCTGTTTTTT. It translates to CASSRKGTGEVELFF.

This clone was counted once. V and J are TRBV6-4 and TRBJ2-3, with D tentatively TRBD2 (5 bases). The CDR3 length is 15 residues. The germline V and J ends were trimmed by 3 bases and 4 bases, with 14 bases remaining between them. Germline V gene sequence: CDR1 MRHNA, CDR2 SNTAGT. CDR3 loop: CASSEASSGSDTQYF. CDR3 in DNA: TGTGCCAGCAGTGAGGCTAGCTCCGGGTCAGATACGCAGTATTTT.

V is TRBV2 and J is TRBJ1-2; D is undetermined. Germline CDR1 reads SNHLY; CDR2 reads FYNNEI. The CDR3 consists of 12 residues. The germline V and J ends were trimmed by 2 bases and 5 bases, with 6 bases remaining between them. The CDR3 DNA reads as TGTGCCAGCAGTGAATTCACGTATGGCTACACCTTC. Its protein is CASSEFTYGYTF.

This chain joins TRBV19 and TRBJ2-3, with D perhaps TRBD1 or TRBD2 (5 bases each). CDR1 LNHDA and CDR2 SQIVND come from the germline V gene (reference sequence). The length of the CDR3 is 15 residues. Trimming stripped 5 bases from V and 5 bases from J, with 17 bases between. CDR3 sequence reads: CASSSGIRAGDTQYF. In nucleotides, the CDR3 is TGTGCCAGTAGTTCAGGGATCAGGGCGGGAGATACGCAGTATTTT.